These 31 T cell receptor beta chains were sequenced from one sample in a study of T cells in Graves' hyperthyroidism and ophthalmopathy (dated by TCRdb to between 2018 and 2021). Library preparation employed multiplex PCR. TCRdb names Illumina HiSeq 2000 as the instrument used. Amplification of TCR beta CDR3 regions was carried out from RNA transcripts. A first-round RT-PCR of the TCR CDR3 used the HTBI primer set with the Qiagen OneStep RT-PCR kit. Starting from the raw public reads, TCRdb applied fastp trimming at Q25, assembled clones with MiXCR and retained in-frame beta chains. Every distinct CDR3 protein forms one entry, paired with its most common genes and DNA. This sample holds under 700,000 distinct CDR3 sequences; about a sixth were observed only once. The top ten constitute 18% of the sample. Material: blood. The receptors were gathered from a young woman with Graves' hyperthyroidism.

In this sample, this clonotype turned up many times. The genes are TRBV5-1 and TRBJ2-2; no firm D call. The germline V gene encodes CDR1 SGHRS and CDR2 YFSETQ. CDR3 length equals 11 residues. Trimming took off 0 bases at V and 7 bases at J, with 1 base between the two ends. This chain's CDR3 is CASSLDGELFF. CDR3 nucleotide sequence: TGCGCCAGCAGCTTGGACGGGGAGCTGTTTTTT.

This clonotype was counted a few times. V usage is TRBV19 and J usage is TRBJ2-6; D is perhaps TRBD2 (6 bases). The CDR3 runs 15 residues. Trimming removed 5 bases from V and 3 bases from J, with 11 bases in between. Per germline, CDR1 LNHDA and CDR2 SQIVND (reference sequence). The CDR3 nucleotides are TGTGCCAGTAGTTTCCCCGGGGGTGGGGCCAACGTCCTGACTTTC. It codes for CASSFPGGGANVLTF.

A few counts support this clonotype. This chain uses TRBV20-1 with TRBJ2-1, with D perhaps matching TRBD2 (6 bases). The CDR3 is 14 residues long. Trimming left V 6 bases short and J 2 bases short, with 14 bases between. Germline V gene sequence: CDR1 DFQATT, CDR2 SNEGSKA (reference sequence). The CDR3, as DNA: TGCAGTGCCTCGGACTACCCGGCCTACAATGAGCAGTTCTTC. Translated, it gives CSASDYPAYNEQFF.

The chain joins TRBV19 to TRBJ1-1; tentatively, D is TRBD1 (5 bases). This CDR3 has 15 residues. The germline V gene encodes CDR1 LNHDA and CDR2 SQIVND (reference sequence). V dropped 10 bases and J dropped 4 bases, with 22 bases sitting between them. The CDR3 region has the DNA TGTGCCACCAAGTTCCGGGGCGGCAGGGCCACTGAAGCTTTCTTT. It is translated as CATKFRGGRATEAFF. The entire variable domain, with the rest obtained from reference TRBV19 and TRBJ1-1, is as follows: DGGITQSPKYLFRKEGQNVTLSCEQNLNHDAMYWYRQDPGQGLRLIYYSQIVNDFQKGDIAEGYSVSREKKESFPLTVTSAQKNPTAFYLCATKFRGGRATEAFFGQGTRLTVV.

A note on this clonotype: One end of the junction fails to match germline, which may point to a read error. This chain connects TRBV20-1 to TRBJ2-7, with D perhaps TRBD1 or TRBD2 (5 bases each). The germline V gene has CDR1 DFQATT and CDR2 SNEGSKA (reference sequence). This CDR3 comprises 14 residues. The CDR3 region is CGAYFQGVTSEQYF. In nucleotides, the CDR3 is TGCGGTGCCTATTTTCAGGGAGTTACGAGCGAGCAGTACTTC.

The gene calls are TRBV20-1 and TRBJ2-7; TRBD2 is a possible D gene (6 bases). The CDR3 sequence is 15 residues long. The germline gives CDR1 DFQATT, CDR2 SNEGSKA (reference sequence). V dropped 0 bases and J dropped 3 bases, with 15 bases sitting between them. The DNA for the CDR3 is TGCAGTGCTAGAGACGAGACTAGTTGGCTCTACGAGCAGTACTTC. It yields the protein CSARDETSWLYEQYF.

In DNA, the CDR3 is TGTGCCAGCAGCTTGGCGGCTAGCGGGAGCACAGATACGCAGTATTTT. Translated, it gives CASSLAASGSTDTQYF. This chain joins TRBV5-4 and TRBJ2-3; TRBD2 agrees at 8 bases. This CDR3 contains 16 residues. From germline, CDR1 is SGHNT and CDR2 YYREEE (reference sequence). V was clipped by 0 bases and J by 0 bases; unmatched bases: 3.

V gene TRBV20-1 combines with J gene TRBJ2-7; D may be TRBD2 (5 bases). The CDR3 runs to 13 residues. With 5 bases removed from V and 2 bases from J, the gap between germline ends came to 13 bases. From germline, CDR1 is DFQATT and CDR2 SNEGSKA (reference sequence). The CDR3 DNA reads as TGCAGTGCTCTCGGGGAAAAGACCTACGAGCAGTACTTC. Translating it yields CSALGEKTYEQYF.

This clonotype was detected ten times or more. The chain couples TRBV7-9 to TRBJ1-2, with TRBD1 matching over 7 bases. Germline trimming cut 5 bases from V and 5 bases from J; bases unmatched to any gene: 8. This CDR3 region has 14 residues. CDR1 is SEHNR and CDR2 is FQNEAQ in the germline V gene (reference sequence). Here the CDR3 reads CASSRGQAGYGYTF. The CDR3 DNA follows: TGTGCCAGCAGCAGAGGACAGGCAGGATATGGCTACACCTTC.

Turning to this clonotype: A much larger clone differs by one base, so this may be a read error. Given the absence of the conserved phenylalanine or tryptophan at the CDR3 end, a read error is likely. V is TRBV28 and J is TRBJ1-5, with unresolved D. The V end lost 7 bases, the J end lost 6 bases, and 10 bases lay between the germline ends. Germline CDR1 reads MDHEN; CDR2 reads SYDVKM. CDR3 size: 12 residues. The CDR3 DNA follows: TGTGCCAGCACAAATCTTGGTCAGCCCCAGCATCTT. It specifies CASTNLGQPQHL.

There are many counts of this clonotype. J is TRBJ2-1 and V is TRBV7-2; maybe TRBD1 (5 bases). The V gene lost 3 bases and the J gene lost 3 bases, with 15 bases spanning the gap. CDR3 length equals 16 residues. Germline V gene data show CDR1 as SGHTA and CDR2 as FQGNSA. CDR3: CASSFSPRADYNEQFF. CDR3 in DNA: TGTGCCAGCAGCTTCTCCCCCAGGGCCGACTACAATGAGCAGTTCTTC.

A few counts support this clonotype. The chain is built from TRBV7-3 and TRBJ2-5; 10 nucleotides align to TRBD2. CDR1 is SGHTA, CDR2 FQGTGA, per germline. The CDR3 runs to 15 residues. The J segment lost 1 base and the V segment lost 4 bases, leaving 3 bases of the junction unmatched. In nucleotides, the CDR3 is TGTGCCAGCAGCTCACTAGCGGGGACCCAAGAGACCCAGTACTTC. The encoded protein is CASSSLAGTQETQYF.

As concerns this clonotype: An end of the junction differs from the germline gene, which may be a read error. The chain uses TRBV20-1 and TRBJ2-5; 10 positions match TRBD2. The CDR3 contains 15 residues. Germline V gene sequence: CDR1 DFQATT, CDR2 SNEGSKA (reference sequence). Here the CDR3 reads CSARESGGARETQYF. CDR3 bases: TGCAGTGCTCGAGAGAGCGGGGGGGCTCGAGAGACCCAGTACTTC.

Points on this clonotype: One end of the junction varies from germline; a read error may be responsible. CDR3 DNA sequence: TGTGCCAGCAGTTACTCCGGGGGAGGAAATGAAAAACTGGTTTTT. Protein product: CASSYSGGGNEKLVF. The gene calls are TRBV6-5 and TRBJ1-4; possibly TRBD1 for D (5 bases). The germline V gene encodes CDR1 MNHEY and CDR2 SVGAGI. The CDR3 covers 15 residues.

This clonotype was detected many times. Here the CDR3 reads CASSEGDFSYEQYF. DNA for the CDR3: TGTGCCAGCAGTGAGGGTGACTTCTCCTACGAGCAGTACTTC. The V gene is TRBV6-1, the J gene TRBJ2-7; unclear D gene. This CDR3 is 14 amino acids long. Looked up from germline, CDR1 is MNHNS and CDR2 is SASEGT. Trimming took off 3 bases at V and 0 bases at J, with 9 bases between the two ends.

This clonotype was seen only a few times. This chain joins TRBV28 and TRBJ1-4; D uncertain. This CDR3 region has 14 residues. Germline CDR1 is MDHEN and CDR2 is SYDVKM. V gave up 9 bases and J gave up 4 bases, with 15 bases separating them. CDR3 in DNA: TGTGCCAGTGAAGGCGGCAGTTTTAATGAAAAACTGTTTTTT. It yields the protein CASEGGSFNEKLFF.

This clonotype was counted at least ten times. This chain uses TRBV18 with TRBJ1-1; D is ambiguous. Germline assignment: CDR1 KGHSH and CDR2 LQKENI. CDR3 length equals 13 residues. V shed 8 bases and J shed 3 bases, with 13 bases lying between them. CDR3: CASSPDTYTEAFF. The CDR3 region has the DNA TGTGCCAGCAGCCCAGACACGTACACTGAAGCTTTCTTT. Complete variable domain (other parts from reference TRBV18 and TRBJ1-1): NAGVMQNPRHLVRRRGQEARLRCSPMKGHSHVYWYRQLPEEGLKFMVYLQKENIIDESGMPKERFSAEFPKEGPSILRIQQVVRGDSAAYFCASSPDTYTEAFFGQGTRLTVV.

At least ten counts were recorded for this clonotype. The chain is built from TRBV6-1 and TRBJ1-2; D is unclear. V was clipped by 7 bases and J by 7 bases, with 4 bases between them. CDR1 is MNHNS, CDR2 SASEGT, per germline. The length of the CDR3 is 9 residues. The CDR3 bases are TGTGCCAGCAAGGGTGGCTACACCTTC. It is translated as CASKGGYTF.

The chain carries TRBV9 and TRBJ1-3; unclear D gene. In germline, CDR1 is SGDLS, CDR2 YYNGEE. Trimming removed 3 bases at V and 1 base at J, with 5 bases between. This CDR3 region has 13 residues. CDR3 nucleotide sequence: TGTGCCAGCAGCGAACAGTCTGGAAACACCATATATTTT. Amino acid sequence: CASSEQSGNTIYF.

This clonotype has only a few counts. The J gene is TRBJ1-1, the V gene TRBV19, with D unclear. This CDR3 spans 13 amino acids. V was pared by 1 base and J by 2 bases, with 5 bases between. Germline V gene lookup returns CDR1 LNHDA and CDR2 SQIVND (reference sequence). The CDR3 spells CASSIVYNTEAFF. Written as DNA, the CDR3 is TGTGCCAGTAGTATAGTCTACAACACTGAAGCTTTCTTT.

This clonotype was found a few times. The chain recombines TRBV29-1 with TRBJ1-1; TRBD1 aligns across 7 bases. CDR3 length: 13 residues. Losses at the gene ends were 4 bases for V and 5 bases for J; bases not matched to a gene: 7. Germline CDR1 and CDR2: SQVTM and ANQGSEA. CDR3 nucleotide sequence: TGCAGCGTTGGAGACAGGGAAATGACTGAAGCTTTCTTT. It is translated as CSVGDREMTEAFF.

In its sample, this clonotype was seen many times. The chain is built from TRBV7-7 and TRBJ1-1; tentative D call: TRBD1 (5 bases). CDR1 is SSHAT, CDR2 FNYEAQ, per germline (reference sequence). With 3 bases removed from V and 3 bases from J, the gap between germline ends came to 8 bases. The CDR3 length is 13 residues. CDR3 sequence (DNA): TGTGCCAGCAGCTTCAGGGTAGACACTGAAGCTTTCTTT. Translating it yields CASSFRVDTEAFF.

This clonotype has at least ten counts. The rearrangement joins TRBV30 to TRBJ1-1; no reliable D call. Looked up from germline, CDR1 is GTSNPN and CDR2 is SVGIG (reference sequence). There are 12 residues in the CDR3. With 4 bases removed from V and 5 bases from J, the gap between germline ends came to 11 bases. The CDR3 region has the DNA TGTGCCTGGACCCGATCGTGGACTGAAGCTTTCTTT. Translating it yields CAWTRSWTEAFF.

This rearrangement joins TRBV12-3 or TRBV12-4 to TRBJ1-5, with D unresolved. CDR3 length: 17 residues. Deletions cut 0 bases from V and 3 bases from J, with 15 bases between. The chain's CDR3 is CASSLALGTGSNQPQHF. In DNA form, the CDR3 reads TGTGCCAGCAGTTTAGCCCTGGGCACGGGGTCCAATCAGCCCCAGCATTTT.

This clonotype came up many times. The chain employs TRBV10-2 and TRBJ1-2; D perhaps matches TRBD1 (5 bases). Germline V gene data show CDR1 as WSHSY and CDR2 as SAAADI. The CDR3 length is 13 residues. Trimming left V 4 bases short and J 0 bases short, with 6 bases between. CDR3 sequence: CASSAGTNYGYTF. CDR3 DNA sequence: TGCGCCAGCAGTGCAGGGACTAACTATGGCTACACCTTC.

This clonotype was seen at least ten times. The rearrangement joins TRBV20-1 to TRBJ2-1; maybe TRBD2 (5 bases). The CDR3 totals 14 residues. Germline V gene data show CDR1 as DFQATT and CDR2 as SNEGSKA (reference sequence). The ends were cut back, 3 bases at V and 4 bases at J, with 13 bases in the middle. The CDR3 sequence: CSARTGSGYNEQFF. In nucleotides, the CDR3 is TGCAGTGCTAGGACCGGGTCGGGGTACAATGAGCAGTTCTTC.

The CDR3 DNA follows: TGTGCCAGCAGCTACGTACAGGGAGTTGCTGGAAACACCATATATTTT. It yields the protein CASSYVQGVAGNTIYF. The J gene is TRBJ1-3, the V gene TRBV7-9; weak D call: TRBD1 (6 bases). CDR1 and CDR2 from the germline V gene are SEHNR and FQNEAQ (reference sequence). Trimming cost V 4 bases and J 2 bases, with 15 bases left between them. The CDR3 covers 16 residues. Drawing the rest from reference TRBV7-9 and TRBJ1-3, the complete variable domain is DTGVSQNPRHKITKRGQNVTFRCDPISEHNRLYWYRQTLGQGPEFLTYFQNEAQLEKSRLLSDRFSAERPKGSFSTLEIQRTEQGDSAMYLCASSYVQGVAGNTIYFGEGSWLTVV.

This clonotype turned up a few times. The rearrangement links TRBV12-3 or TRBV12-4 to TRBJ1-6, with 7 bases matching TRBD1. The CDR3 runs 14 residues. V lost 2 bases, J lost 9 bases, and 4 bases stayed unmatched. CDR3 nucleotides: TGTGCCAGCAGTTTATACAGGGGAAGTTCACCCCTCCACTTT. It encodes CASSLYRGSSPLHF.

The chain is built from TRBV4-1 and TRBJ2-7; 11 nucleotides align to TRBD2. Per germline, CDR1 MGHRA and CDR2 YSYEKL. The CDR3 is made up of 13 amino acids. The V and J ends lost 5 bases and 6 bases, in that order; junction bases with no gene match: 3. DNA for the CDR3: TGCGCCAGCAGCTACGGGACTAGCGGCGAGCAGTACTTC. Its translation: CASSYGTSGEQYF.

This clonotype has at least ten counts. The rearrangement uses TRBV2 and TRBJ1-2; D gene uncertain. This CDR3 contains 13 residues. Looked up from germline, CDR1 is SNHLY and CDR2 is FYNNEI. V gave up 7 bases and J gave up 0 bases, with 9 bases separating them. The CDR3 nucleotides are TGTGCCAGCAAGGAGCCTACTAACTATGGCTACACCTTC. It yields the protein CASKEPTNYGYTF.

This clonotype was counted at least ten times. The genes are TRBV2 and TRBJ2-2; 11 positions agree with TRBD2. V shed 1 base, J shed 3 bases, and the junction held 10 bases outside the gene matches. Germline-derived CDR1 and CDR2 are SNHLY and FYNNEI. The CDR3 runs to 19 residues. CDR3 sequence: CASSEGLAGKISYTGELFF. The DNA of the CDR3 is TGTGCCAGCAGTGAAGGACTAGCGGGAAAGATCTCATACACCGGGGAGCTGTTTTTT.